The rows below give T cell receptor beta chains drawn from one sample of a study of beta chain features in type 1 diabetes. Sequenced by immunoSEQ multiplex PCR; TCRdb stores in-frame clones only, minus some. The repertoire holds more than 300,000 clones, 6.5% to 10% seen once, with around 0.44% in the top ten. Sequencing was carried out using central memory CD4+ T cells from blood. All receptors derive from a woman younger than 30 in good health. CDR3s include the opening cysteine and the closing phenylalanine or tryptophan. A D gene is named only where the DNA matches it firmly. Size tells how often a clone was seen (once, few, many) or the class of an expanded clone, and some rows leave it out.

D gene: -; clone size: -; J gene: TRBJ2-2; V gene: TRBV7-6; CDR3 protein: CASRRTLGDTGELFF; CDR3 DNA: TGTGCCAGCAGACGGACACTTGGGGACACCGGGGAGCTGTTTTTT
D gene: TRBD1; clone size: -; J gene: TRBJ1-5; V gene: TRBV27; CDR3 protein: CASSSQNQGARQPQHF; CDR3 DNA: TGTGCCAGCAGTTCTCAAAACCAGGGGGCGAGGCAGCCCCAGCATTTT
D gene: -; clone size: -; J gene: TRBJ2-7; V gene: TRBV7-8; CDR3 protein: CASNSGTTLNHEQYF; CDR3 DNA: TGTGCCAGCAACTCCGGGACCACCCTCAACCACGAGCAGTACTTC
D gene: TRBD2; clone size: -; J gene: TRBJ2-1; V gene: TRBV15; CDR3 protein: CATSRDWGGSDEQFF; CDR3 DNA: TGTGCCACCAGCAGAGACTGGGGGGGGAGCGATGAGCAGTTCTTC
D gene: TRBD2; clone size: -; J gene: TRBJ2-1; V gene: TRBV6-5; CDR3 protein: CASAGTSGVYNEQFF; CDR3 DNA: TGTGCCAGCGCCGGGACTAGCGGGGTCTACAATGAGCAGTTCTTC
D gene: -; clone size: few; J gene: TRBJ2-5; V gene: TRBV11-2; CDR3 protein: CASSPSWGETQYF; CDR3 DNA: TGTGCCAGCAGCCCTAGTTGGGGAGAGACCCAGTACTTC
D gene: -; clone size: -; J gene: TRBJ1-5; V gene: TRBV7-8; CDR3 protein: CASSLLTGNQPQHF; CDR3 DNA: TGTGCCAGCAGCTTACTGACGGGCAATCAGCCCCAGCATTTT
D gene: -; clone size: -; J gene: TRBJ2-5; V gene: TRBV7-3; CDR3 protein: CASSSGGLIGETQYF; CDR3 DNA: TGTGCCAGCAGCTCTGGGGGGCTAATAGGAGAGACCCAGTACTTC
D gene: TRBD2; clone size: -; J gene: TRBJ2-7; V gene: TRBV25-1; CDR3 protein: CASSRGGTSLEQYF; CDR3 DNA: TGTGCCAGCAGTCGGGGGGGCACTTCTCTCGAGCAGTACTTC
D gene: -; clone size: few; J gene: TRBJ2-5; V gene: TRBV7-9; CDR3 protein: CASSLGQADILETQYF; CDR3 DNA: TGTGCCAGCAGCTTAGGACAGGCAGACATACTAGAGACCCAGTACTTC
D gene: -; clone size: -; J gene: TRBJ2-7; V gene: TRBV30; CDR3 protein: CACLLGETYEQYF; CDR3 DNA: TGTGCCTGTCTATTGGGGGAGACCTACGAGCAGTACTTC